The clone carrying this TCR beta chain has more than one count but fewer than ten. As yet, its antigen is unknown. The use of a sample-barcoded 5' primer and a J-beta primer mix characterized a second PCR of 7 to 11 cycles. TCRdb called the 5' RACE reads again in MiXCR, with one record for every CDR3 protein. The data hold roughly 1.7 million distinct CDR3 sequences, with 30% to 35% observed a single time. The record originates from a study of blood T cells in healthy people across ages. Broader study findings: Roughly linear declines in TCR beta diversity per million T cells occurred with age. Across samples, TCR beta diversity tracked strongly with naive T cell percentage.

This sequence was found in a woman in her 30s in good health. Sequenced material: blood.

The CDR3 DNA sequence: TGTGCCAGCAGCGTAGGCAGGGACAATCAGCCCCAGCATTTT. It codes for CASSVGRDNQPQHF. This rearrangement joins TRBV9 to TRBJ1-5, with D possibly matching TRBD1 (5 bases). Germline V gene lookup returns CDR1 SGDLS and CDR2 YYNGEE. CDR3 size: 14 residues. V gave up 0 bases and J gave up 3 bases, with 7 bases separating them.